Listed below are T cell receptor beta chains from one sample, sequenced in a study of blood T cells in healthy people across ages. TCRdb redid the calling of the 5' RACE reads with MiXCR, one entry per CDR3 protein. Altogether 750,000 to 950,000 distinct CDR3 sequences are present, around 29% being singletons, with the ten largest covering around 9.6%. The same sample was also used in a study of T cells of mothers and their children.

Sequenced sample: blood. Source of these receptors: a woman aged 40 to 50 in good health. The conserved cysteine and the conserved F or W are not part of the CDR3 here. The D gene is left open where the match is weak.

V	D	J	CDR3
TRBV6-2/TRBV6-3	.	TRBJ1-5	ASSYLQVGNQPQH
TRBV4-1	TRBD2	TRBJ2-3	ASSQPPAGGEDTQY
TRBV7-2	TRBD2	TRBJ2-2	ASSRGLAGTGELF
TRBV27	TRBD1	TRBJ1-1	TSSLQGAGVTEAF
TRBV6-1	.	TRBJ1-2	ASREGFYGYT
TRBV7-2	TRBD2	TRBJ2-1	ASSFSGRAYNEQF
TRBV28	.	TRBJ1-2	ASSYRENYGYT
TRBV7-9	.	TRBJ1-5	ASSLAVGQYQPQH
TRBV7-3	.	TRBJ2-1	ASSLIASRAEQF
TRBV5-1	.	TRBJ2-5	ASTWRGPFQETQY
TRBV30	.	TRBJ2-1	AWSVGKGGRRRCDEQF
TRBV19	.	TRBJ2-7	ASSPTFKGEQY
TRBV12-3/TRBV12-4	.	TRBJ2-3	ASSLGGPPDAQY
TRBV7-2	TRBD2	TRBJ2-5	ASSLNRLGLAGEETQY
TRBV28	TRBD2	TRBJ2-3	ASSSPTSGRTDTQY
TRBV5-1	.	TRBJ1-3	ASSLAESKLTGNTIY
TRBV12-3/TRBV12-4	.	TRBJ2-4	ASSSGLSSYNEQY
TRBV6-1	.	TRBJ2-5	ASRDGSDYNEQY
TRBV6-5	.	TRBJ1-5	ATRWGVDQPQH
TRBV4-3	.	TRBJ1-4	ASSQDSRGEKLF
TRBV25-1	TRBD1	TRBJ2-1	ASSGVPGQGGGSYNEQF
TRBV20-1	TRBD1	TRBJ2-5	SAREAGQGAEETQY
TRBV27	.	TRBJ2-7	TGSSLSSYEQY
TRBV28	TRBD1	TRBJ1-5	ASSGTGGEGQPQH
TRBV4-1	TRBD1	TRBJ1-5	ASSQEGTEPYSNQPQH
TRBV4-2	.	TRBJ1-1	ASSQNSGWGTEAF
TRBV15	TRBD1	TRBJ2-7	ATSKDRGLYEQY
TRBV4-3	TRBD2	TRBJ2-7	ASSQEGGIGYEQY
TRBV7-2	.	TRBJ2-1	ASSLSGGLSYNEQF
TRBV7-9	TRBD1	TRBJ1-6	ASSLATSGTADSPLH
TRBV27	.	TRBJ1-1	ASSLSPSLNTEAF
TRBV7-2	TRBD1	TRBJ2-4	ASSLRDRGDIQY
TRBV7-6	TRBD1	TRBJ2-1	ATSLGTGGANEQF
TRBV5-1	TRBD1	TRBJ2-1	ASSFIGQGVNEQF
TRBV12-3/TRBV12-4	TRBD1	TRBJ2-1	ASRETGTVKNNEQF